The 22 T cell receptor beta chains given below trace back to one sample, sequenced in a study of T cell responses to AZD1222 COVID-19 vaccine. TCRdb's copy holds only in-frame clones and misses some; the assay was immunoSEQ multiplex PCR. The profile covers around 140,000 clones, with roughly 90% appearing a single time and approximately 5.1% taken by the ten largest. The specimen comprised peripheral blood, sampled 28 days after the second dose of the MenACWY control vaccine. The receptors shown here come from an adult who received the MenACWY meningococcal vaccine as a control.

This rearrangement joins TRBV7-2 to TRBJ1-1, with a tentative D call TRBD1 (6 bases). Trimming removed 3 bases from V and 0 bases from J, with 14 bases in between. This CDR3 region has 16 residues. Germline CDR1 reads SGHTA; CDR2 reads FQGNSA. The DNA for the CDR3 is TGTGCCAGCAGCTTGACAGGCGCTATGATGAACACTGAAGCTTTCTTT. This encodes CASSLTGAMMNTEAFF.

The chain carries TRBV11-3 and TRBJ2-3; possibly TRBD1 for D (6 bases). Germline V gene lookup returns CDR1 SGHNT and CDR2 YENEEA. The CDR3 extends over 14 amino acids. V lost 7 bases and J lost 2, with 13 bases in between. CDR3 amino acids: CASNTRGFTDTQYF. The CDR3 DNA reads TGTGCCAGCAACACGAGGGGGTTCACAGATACGCAGTATTTT.

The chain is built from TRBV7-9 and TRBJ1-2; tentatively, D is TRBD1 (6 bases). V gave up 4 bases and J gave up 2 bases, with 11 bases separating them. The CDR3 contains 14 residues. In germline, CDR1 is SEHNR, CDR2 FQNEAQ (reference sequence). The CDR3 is CASSSKGGNYGYTF. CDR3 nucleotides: TGTGCCAGCAGCTCCAAGGGGGGGAACTATGGCTACACCTTC.

The CDR3 protein is CASSPRGRVTEAFF. Written as DNA, the CDR3 is TGTGCCAGCAGTCCGAGGGGCAGGGTCACTGAAGCTTTCTTT. The chain couples TRBV27 to TRBJ1-1, with D perhaps matching TRBD1 (5 bases). V lost 5 bases and J lost 4, with 14 bases in between. Germline V gene data show CDR1 as MNHEY and CDR2 as SMNVEV (reference sequence). This CDR3 has 14 residues.

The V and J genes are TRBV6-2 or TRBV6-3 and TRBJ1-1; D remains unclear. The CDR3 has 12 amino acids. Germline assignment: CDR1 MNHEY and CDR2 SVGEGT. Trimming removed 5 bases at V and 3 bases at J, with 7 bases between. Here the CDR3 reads CASSRGYTEAFF. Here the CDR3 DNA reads TGTGCCAGCAGTCGCGGGTACACTGAAGCTTTCTTT.

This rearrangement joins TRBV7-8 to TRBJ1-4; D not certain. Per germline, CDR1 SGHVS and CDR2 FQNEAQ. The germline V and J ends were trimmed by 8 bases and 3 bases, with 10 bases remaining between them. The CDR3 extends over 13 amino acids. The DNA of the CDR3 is TGTGCCAGCGGAGGGAGAGCTAATGAAAAACTGTTTTTT. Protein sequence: CASGGRANEKLFF.

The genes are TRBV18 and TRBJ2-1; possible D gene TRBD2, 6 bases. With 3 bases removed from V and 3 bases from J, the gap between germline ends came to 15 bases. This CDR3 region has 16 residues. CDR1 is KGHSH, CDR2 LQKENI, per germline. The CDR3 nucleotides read TGTGCCAGCTCACCCCCTGCGGGGCGGAGCTACAATGAGCAGTTCTTC. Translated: CASSPPAGRSYNEQFF.

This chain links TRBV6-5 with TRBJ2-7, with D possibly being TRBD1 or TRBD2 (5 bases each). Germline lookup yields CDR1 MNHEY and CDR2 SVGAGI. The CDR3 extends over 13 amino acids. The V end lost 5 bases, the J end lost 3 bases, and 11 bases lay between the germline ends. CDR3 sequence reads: CASSLGESYEQYF. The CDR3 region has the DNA TGTGCCAGCAGTCTAGGGGAGAGCTACGAGCAGTACTTC.

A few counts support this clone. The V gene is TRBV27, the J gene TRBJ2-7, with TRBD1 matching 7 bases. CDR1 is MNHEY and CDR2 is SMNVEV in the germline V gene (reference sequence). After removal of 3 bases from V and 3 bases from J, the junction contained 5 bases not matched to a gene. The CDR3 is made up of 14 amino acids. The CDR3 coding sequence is TGTGCCAGCAGTTTGGACAGGACCCACTACGAGCAGTACTTC. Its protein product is CASSLDRTHYEQYF.

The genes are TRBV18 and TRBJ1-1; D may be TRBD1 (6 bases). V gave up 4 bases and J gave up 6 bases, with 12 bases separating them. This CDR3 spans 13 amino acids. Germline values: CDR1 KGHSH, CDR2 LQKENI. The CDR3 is CASSQTGYPEAFF. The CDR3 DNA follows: TGTGCCAGCTCACAAACAGGGTACCCTGAAGCTTTCTTT.

The chain's CDR3 is CASSPPNKNQETQYF. CDR3 in DNA: TGTGCCAGCTCACCACCGAACAAGAACCAAGAGACCCAGTACTTC. The chain combines TRBV18 with TRBJ2-5, with no clear D. The CDR3 is 15 residues long. Germline CDR1 and CDR2: KGHSH and LQKENI. Deletions cut 0 bases from V and 0 bases from J, with 8 bases between. The entire variable domain, with the rest obtained from reference TRBV18 and TRBJ2-5, is as follows: NAGVMQNPRHLVRRRGQEARLRCSPMKGHSHVYWYRQLPEEGLKFMVYLQKENIIDESGMPKERFSAEFPKEGPSILRIQQVVRGDSAAYFCASSPPNKNQETQYFGPGTRLLVL.

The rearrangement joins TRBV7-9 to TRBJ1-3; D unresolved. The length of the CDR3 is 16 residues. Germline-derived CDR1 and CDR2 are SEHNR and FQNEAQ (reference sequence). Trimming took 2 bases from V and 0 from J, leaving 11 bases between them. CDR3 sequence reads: CASSLRAASSGNTIYF. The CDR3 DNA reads TGTGCCAGCAGCTTAAGGGCGGCCAGCTCTGGAAACACCATATATTTT.

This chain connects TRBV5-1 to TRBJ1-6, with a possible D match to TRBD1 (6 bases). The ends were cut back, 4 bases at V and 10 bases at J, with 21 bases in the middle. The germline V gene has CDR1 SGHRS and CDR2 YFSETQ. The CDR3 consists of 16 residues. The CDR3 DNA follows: TGCGCCAGCAGCCCGGACAACAGGGCAGGTAACTCACCCCTCCACTTT. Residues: CASSPDNRAGNSPLHF.

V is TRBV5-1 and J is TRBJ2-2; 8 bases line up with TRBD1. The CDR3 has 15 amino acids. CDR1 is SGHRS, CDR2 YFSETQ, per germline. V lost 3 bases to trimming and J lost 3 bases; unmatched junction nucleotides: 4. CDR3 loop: CASSWGQEDTGELFF. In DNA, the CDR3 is TGCGCCAGCAGCTGGGGACAGGAGGACACCGGGGAGCTGTTTTTT.

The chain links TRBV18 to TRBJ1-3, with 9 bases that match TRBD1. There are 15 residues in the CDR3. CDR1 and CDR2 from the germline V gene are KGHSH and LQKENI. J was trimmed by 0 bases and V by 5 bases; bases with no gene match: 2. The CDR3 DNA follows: TGTGCCAGCTCAATGGACAGGGGCTCTGGAAACACCATATATTTT. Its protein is CASSMDRGSGNTIYF.

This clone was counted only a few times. The CDR3 reads CAISGRDRGYEQYF. DNA for the CDR3: TGTGCCATCAGTGGGCGGGACAGGGGCTACGAGCAGTACTTC. This sequence joins TRBV10-3 and TRBJ2-7; 10 bases align to TRBD1. The CDR3 runs 14 residues. V lost 4 bases and J lost 3; bases outside the gene matches: 3. Looked up from germline, CDR1 is ENHRY and CDR2 is SYGVKD.

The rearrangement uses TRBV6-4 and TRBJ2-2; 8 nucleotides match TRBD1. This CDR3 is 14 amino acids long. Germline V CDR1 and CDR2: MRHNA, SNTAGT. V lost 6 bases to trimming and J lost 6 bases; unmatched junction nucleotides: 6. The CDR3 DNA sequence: TGTGCCAGCAGCGCGGACAGGGCAGCCGGGGAGCTGTTTTTT. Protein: CASSADRAAGELFF.

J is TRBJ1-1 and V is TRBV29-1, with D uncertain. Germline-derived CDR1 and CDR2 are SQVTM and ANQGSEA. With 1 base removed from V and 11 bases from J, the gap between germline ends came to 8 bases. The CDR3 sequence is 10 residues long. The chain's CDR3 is CSVEGPGAFF. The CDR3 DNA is TGCAGCGTTGAAGGGCCCGGGGCTTTCTTT.

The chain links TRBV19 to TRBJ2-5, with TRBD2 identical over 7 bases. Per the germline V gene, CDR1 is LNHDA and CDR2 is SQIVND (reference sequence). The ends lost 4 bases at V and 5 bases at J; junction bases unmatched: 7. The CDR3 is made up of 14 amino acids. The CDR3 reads CASSTRLASETQYF. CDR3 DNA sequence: TGTGCCAGTAGTACCCGACTAGCCTCGGAGACCCAGTACTTC.

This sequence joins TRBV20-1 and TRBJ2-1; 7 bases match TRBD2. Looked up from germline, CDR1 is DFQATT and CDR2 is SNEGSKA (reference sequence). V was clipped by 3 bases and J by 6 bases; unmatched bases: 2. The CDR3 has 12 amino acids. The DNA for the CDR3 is TGCAGTGCTAGTGCGGGGGTCAATGAGCAGTTCTTC. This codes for CSASAGVNEQFF.

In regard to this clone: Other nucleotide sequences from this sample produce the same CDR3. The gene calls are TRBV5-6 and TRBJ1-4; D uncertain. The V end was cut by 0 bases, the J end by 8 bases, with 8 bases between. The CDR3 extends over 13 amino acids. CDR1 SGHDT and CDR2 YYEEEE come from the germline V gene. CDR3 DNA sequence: TGTGCCAGCAGCTTGGTTCGGAGCGAAAAACTGTTTTTT. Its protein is CASSLVRSEKLFF.

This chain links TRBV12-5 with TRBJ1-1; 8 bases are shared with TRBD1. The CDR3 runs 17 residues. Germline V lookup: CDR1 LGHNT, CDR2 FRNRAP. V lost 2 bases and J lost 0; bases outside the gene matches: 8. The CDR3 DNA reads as TGTGCTAGTGGTTTGCCCCCGCGACAGGGGCTGAACACTGAAGCTTTCTTT. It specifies CASGLPPRQGLNTEAFF.